At least ten counts were recorded for the clone carrying this T cell receptor (beta chain). The target antigen is unknown. This sample is part of a study of T cell repertoires in cytomegalovirus infection. The CDR3 totals 16 residues. The V gene end was trimmed by 3 bases and the J gene end by 8 bases; junction bases not matched to a gene: 8. Germline CDR1 SEHNR, CDR2 FQNEAQ (reference sequence). MiXCR, applied by TCRdb to the reads, yields one record per CDR3 protein. The sample consists of approximately 550,000 distinct CDR3 sequences, approximately 15% of them appearing once. Study-wide findings and caveats: In two of eight donors, the top clonotype was HLA-C-restricted CMV-specific.

The clonotype was recovered from a human donor in good health (CMV status not recorded). Some clones in this sample may be carry-over from other donors' samples. Sample: CD8+ T cells from PBMCs. The chain joins TRBV7-9 to TRBJ2-2; 11 bases agree with TRBD2. CDR3: CASSFPPGLAVGELFF. Here the CDR3 DNA reads TGTGCCAGCAGCTTTCCTCCGGGACTAGCGGTAGGGGAGCTGTTTTTT.